This T cell receptor beta chain was sequenced for a study of early stage breast cancer tumors. In the study overall: About 8 ER+/PR+/HER2- tumors were invasive ductal; a few were invasive lobular.

Study outcomes and limitations: Most shared enriched TCRB sequences were commonly generated ones. In about 90% of the 16 patients, blood comparison separated tumor from normal breast.

Comment on this clone: Its antigen is currently unknown.

CDR1 and CDR2 from the germline V gene are MGHRA and YSYEKL. CDR3 length equals 14 residues. V was shortened by 6 bases and J by 15 bases, with 24 bases between the two germline ends. This table comes from immunoSEQ multiplex PCR, and its TCRdb copy is limited to in-frame clones, with some not included. The top ten hold 7% to 9% of the sample, which has roughly 30,000 clones, roughly three fifths seen once. Sequencing was carried out using breast tumor tissue. This sequence was found in a person aged 45 to 59 with breast cancer. This chain connects TRBV4-1 to TRBJ2-1, with D perhaps matching TRBD1 (6 bases). The DNA of the CDR3 is TGCGCCAGCAGACCGAGGACAGAGGGCCTGGAGACGTTCTTC. It specifies CASRPRTEGLETFF.